This is a list of T cell receptor beta chains from one sample in a study of T cell repertoires in cytomegalovirus infection. TCRdb used MiXCR to reprocess the reads, holding one entry per CDR3 protein. The table shows 350,000 to 550,000 distinct CDR3 sequences, with about a third occurring only once. The sequenced material came from PBMCs. The source of these receptors is a human donor in good health (CMV status not recorded). Some clones in this sample may be carry-over from other donors' samples. The CDR3 runs from the conserved cysteine through the conserved F or W. Each record gives: V gene, J gene, CDR3 length, clone size, D gene, CDR3 DNA, CDR3 protein. The D gene is left open where the match is weak. Rows may omit the clone size; those that give it use once, few, many or a size class.

V gene: TRBV15; J gene: TRBJ1-1; CDR3 length: 14; clone size: few; D gene: TRBD1; CDR3 DNA: TGTGCCACCAGCTACGGACAGGGGGAAACTGAAGCTTTCTTT; CDR3 protein: CATSYGQGETEAFF
V gene: TRBV5-6; J gene: TRBJ1-5; CDR3 length: 13; clone size: -; D gene: -; CDR3 DNA: TGTGCCAGCAGCCAAGGTGATAGTCAGCCCCAGCATTTT; CDR3 protein: CASSQGDSQPQHF
V gene: TRBV7-3; J gene: TRBJ1-1; CDR3 length: 15; clone size: few; D gene: -; CDR3 DNA: TGTGCCAGCAGCTTCGAACCAGGGACAAACACTGAAGCTTTCTTT; CDR3 protein: CASSFEPGTNTEAFF
V gene: TRBV6-2/TRBV6-3; J gene: TRBJ1-1; CDR3 length: 15; clone size: few; D gene: -; CDR3 DNA: TGTGCCAGCAGTTACCCCGGGACGGTGAACACTGAAGCTTTCTTT; CDR3 protein: CASSYPGTVNTEAFF
V gene: TRBV20-1; J gene: TRBJ2-3; CDR3 length: 16; clone size: few; D gene: -; CDR3 DNA: TGCAGTGCTAGAGAAGGGACCAACTATAACACAGATACGCAGTATTTT; CDR3 protein: CSAREGTNYNTDTQYF
V gene: TRBV6-1; J gene: TRBJ2-3; CDR3 length: 15; clone size: few; D gene: -; CDR3 DNA: TGTGCCAGCACCTCTGGGAGGGGGGGCACAGATACGCAGTATTTT; CDR3 protein: CASTSGRGGTDTQYF
V gene: TRBV18; J gene: TRBJ1-3; CDR3 length: 16; clone size: -; D gene: TRBD1; CDR3 DNA: TGTGCCAGCTCAACAGGGGGACCTTTCTCTGGAAACACCATATATTTT; CDR3 protein: CASSTGGPFSGNTIYF
V gene: TRBV7-8; J gene: TRBJ2-7; CDR3 length: 15; clone size: -; D gene: TRBD1; CDR3 DNA: TGTGCCAGCAGCTTAGCAGATACAGGGGCCTACGAGCAGTACTTC; CDR3 protein: CASSLADTGAYEQYF
V gene: TRBV5-6; J gene: TRBJ2-7; CDR3 length: 14; clone size: few; D gene: -; CDR3 DNA: TGTGCCAGCAGCTTGGGAGGGGATACCTACGAGCAGTACTTC; CDR3 protein: CASSLGGDTYEQYF
V gene: TRBV4-1; J gene: TRBJ2-1; CDR3 length: 12; clone size: few; D gene: -; CDR3 DNA: TGCGCCAGCAGCCAAACAAACAATGAGCAGTTCTTC; CDR3 protein: CASSQTNNEQFF
V gene: TRBV4-1; J gene: TRBJ2-7; CDR3 length: 18; clone size: -; D gene: TRBD1; CDR3 DNA: TGCGCCAGCAGCCAACTAATTATGGACAGGGCCCTCTCCTACGAGCAGTACTTC; CDR3 protein: CASSQLIMDRALSYEQYF
V gene: TRBV7-2; J gene: TRBJ2-1; CDR3 length: 14; clone size: few; D gene: -; CDR3 DNA: TGTGCCAGCAGCTACCAGCGTAACGACAATGAGCAGTTCTTC; CDR3 protein: CASSYQRNDNEQFF
V gene: TRBV12-3/TRBV12-4; J gene: TRBJ1-4; CDR3 length: 13; clone size: -; D gene: -; CDR3 DNA: TGTGCCAGCCGAATCCCGGAGGGTGAAAAACTGTTTTTT; CDR3 protein: CASRIPEGEKLFF
V gene: TRBV7-2; J gene: TRBJ1-1; CDR3 length: 15; clone size: many; D gene: -; CDR3 DNA: TGTGCCAGCAGCACCTTACAGGGATCCTCAGGTGAAGCTTTCTTT; CDR3 protein: CASSTLQGSSGEAFF
V gene: TRBV20-1; J gene: TRBJ1-6; CDR3 length: 16; clone size: -; D gene: TRBD1; CDR3 DNA: TGCAGTGCTCTTAGGACAGGGGGCTCCTATAATTCACCCCTCCACTTT; CDR3 protein: CSALRTGGSYNSPLHF
V gene: TRBV28; J gene: TRBJ1-5; CDR3 length: 14; clone size: -; D gene: -; CDR3 DNA: TGTGCCAGCAACCTTGGGGGCCCTCCACGGCCCCAGCATTTT; CDR3 protein: CASNLGGPPRPQHF
V gene: TRBV5-4; J gene: TRBJ2-1; CDR3 length: 18; clone size: few; D gene: TRBD2; CDR3 DNA: TGTGCCAGCAGCGATGCGAGGGTGGCGGGGGGCCTACGGAATGAGCAGTTCTTC; CDR3 protein: CASSDARVAGGLRNEQFF
V gene: TRBV6-2/TRBV6-3; J gene: TRBJ2-1; CDR3 length: 14; clone size: many; D gene: TRBD1; CDR3 DNA: TGTGCCAGCAGGGGACAGGGGTCCTACAATGAGCAGTTCTTC; CDR3 protein: CASRGQGSYNEQFF
V gene: TRBV6-2/TRBV6-3; J gene: TRBJ2-6; CDR3 length: 16; clone size: -; D gene: -; CDR3 DNA: TGTGCCAGCAGTGGACAGCTTGCTTCTGGGGCCAACGTCCTGACTTTC; CDR3 protein: CASSGQLASGANVLTF
V gene: TRBV29-1; J gene: TRBJ2-5; CDR3 length: 15; clone size: -; D gene: -; CDR3 DNA: TGCAGCGTTGAAGATGGGCGGGGGCTCCCTACGACCCAGTACTTC; CDR3 protein: CSVEDGRGLPTTQYF
V gene: TRBV6-5; J gene: TRBJ1-2; CDR3 length: 16; clone size: -; D gene: -; CDR3 DNA: TGTGCCAGCAGTTACACTACTGACCCAGCTAACTATGGCTACACCTTC; CDR3 protein: CASSYTTDPANYGYTF
V gene: TRBV7-2; J gene: TRBJ1-5; CDR3 length: 15; clone size: many; D gene: -; CDR3 DNA: TGTGCCAGCAGCTCCCGAGGGGTTCTCAATCAGCCCCAGCATTTT; CDR3 protein: CASSSRGVLNQPQHF
V gene: TRBV11-2; J gene: TRBJ1-4; CDR3 length: 17; clone size: few; D gene: TRBD1; CDR3 DNA: TGTGCCAGCAGCTCGCCGGGACAGGGGGCCGTAGTTGAAAAACTGTTTTTT; CDR3 protein: CASSSPGQGAVVEKLFF
V gene: TRBV15; J gene: TRBJ1-5; CDR3 length: 15; clone size: -; D gene: -; CDR3 DNA: TGTGCCACCAGCAGAGGTTGGGCTCCTAATCAGCCCCAGCATTTT; CDR3 protein: CATSRGWAPNQPQHF
V gene: TRBV7-9; J gene: TRBJ1-5; CDR3 length: 13; clone size: many; D gene: -; CDR3 DNA: TGTGCCAGCAGTTCAGGACTTGGCGGGCCCCAGCATTTT; CDR3 protein: CASSSGLGGPQHF
V gene: TRBV7-8; J gene: TRBJ1-1; CDR3 length: 15; clone size: -; D gene: TRBD1; CDR3 DNA: TGTACCAGCAGCTTGGCAGGGGGCCTGAACACTGAAGCTTTCTTT; CDR3 protein: CTSSLAGGLNTEAFF
V gene: TRBV11-2; J gene: TRBJ1-2; CDR3 length: 14; clone size: -; D gene: TRBD1; CDR3 DNA: TGTGCCAGCAGCTCCCCTCGACAGGGGCTCGGCTACACCTTC; CDR3 protein: CASSSPRQGLGYTF
V gene: TRBV28; J gene: TRBJ2-7; CDR3 length: 15; clone size: many; D gene: TRBD1; CDR3 DNA: TGTGCCAGCAGCCCGACAGGGTCAATTTACTACGAGCAGTACTTC; CDR3 protein: CASSPTGSIYYEQYF
V gene: TRBV7-6; J gene: TRBJ2-3; CDR3 length: 15; clone size: many; D gene: -; CDR3 DNA: TGTGCCAGCAGCTTAGCGGGGGGGCCAGCAGATACGCAGTATTTT; CDR3 protein: CASSLAGGPADTQYF
V gene: TRBV7-2; J gene: TRBJ2-5; CDR3 length: 14; clone size: many; D gene: -; CDR3 DNA: TGTGCCAGCAGCTTAGCCGGGAAGACGGAGACCCAGTACTTC; CDR3 protein: CASSLAGKTETQYF
V gene: TRBV12-3/TRBV12-4; J gene: TRBJ2-6; CDR3 length: 15; clone size: many; D gene: -; CDR3 DNA: TGTGCCAGCAGTAGCGGACAAGCTGGGGCCAACGTCCTGACTTTC; CDR3 protein: CASSSGQAGANVLTF
V gene: TRBV7-9; J gene: TRBJ1-2; CDR3 length: 13; clone size: -; D gene: -; CDR3 DNA: TGTGCCAGCAGCTTAAACCCGTCCGGGGGCTACACCTTC; CDR3 protein: CASSLNPSGGYTF
V gene: TRBV11-2; J gene: TRBJ2-1; CDR3 length: 17; clone size: -; D gene: TRBD2; CDR3 DNA: TGTGCCAGCAGCTTAGCCACTAGCGGGGGCTCCTACAATGAGCAGTTCTTC; CDR3 protein: CASSLATSGGSYNEQFF
V gene: TRBV4-3; J gene: TRBJ2-3; CDR3 length: 17; clone size: -; D gene: -; CDR3 DNA: TGCGCCAGCAGCCAAGATTTGGGCAGAGGGTTATCAGATACGCAGTATTTT; CDR3 protein: CASSQDLGRGLSDTQYF
V gene: TRBV7-8; J gene: TRBJ1-2; CDR3 length: 16; clone size: -; D gene: TRBD1; CDR3 DNA: TGTGCCAGCAGCGTCCTGAACGGGACAGGGGGCAATGGCTACACCTTC; CDR3 protein: CASSVLNGTGGNGYTF
V gene: TRBV2; J gene: TRBJ2-1; CDR3 length: 16; clone size: -; D gene: -; CDR3 DNA: TGTGCCAGCAGTGAAGACCCTTGGAGGGGGGCGAGTGAGCAGTTCTTC; CDR3 protein: CASSEDPWRGASEQFF
V gene: TRBV24-1; J gene: TRBJ1-2; CDR3 length: 14; clone size: few; D gene: TRBD1; CDR3 DNA: TGTGCCACCAGTGATTTGGGGACAGACTATGGCTACACCTTC; CDR3 protein: CATSDLGTDYGYTF
V gene: TRBV4-3; J gene: TRBJ1-1; CDR3 length: 15; clone size: few; D gene: -; CDR3 DNA: TGCGCCAGCAGCCAAGGGGCAGGGGAGAACACTGAAGCTTTCTTT; CDR3 protein: CASSQGAGENTEAFF
V gene: TRBV7-8; J gene: TRBJ2-3; CDR3 length: 15; clone size: many; D gene: -; CDR3 DNA: TGTGCGAGCCACAAAGAGACAGCGTCCACAGATACGCAGTATTTT; CDR3 protein: CASHKETASTDTQYF